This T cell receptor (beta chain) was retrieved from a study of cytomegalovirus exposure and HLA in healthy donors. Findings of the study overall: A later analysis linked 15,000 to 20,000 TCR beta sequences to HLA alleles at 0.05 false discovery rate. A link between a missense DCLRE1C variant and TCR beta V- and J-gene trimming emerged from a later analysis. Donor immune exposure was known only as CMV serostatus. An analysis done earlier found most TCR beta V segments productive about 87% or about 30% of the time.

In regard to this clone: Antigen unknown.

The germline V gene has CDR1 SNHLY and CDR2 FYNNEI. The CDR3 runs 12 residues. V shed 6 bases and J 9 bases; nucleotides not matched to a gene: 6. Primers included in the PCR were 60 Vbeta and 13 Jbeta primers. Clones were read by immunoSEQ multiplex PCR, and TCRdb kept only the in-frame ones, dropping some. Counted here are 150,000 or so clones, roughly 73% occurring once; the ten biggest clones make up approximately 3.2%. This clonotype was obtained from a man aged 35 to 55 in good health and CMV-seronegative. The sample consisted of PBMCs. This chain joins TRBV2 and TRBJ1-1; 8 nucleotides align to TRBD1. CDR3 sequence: CASRRGQGQAFF. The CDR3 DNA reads TGTGCCAGCAGGCGCGGACAGGGTCAAGCTTTCTTT.